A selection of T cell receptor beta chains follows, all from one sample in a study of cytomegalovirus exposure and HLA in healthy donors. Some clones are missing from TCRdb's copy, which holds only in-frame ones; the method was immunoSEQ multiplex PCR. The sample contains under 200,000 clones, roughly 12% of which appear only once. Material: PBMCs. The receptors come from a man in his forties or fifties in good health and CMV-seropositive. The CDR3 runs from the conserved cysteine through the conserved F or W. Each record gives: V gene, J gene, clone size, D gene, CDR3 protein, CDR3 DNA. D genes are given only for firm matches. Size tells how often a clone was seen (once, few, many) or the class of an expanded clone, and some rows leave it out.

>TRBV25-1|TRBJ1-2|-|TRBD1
CASSEHPGQGSAGYTF
TGTGCCAGCAGTGAACACCCGGGACAGGGCTCCGCTGGCTACACCTTC
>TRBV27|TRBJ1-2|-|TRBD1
CASTPDRGRYGYTF
TGTGCCAGCACCCCGGACAGGGGGAGGTATGGCTACACCTTC
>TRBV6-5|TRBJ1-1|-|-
CASSYSSRVATEAFF
TGTGCCAGCAGTTACTCGAGCCGGGTAGCCACTGAAGCTTTCTTT
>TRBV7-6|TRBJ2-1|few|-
CASSPRLHNEQFF
TGTGCCAGCAGCCCCAGACTCCACAATGAGCAGTTCTTC
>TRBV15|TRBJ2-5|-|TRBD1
CATSRGGQGKETQYF
TGTGCCACCAGCAGAGGCGGACAGGGAAAAGAGACCCAGTACTTC
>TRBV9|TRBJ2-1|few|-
CASSVLGDNSYNEQFF
TGTGCCAGCAGCGTACTAGGGGACAATTCCTACAATGAGCAGTTCTTC
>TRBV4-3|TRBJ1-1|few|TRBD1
CASSQVGGQTLEAFF
TGCGCCAGCAGCCAAGTCGGGGGACAGACCCTTGAAGCTTTCTTT
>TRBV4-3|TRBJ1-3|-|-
CASSQDGTISSGNTIYF
TGCGCCAGCAGCCAAGATGGGACAATTAGCTCTGGAAACACCATATATTTT
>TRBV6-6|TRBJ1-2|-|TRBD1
CASKLQGESYTF
TGTGCCAGCAAATTACAGGGGGAGAGCTACACCTTC
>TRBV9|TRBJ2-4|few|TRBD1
CASSVGNRGENIQYF
TGTGCCAGCAGCGTAGGGAACAGGGGTGAAAACATTCAGTACTTC
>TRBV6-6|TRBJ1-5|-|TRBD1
CASSRGQVNHQPQHF
TGTGCCAGCAGCCGCGGACAGGTGAACCATCAGCCCCAGCATTTT
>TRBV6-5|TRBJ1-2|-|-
CASNGQNNYGYTF
TGTGCCAGCAACGGACAGAATAACTATGGCTACACCTTC
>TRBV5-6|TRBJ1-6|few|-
CASSLGQAIGTSPLHF
TGTGCCAGCAGCTTGGGACAGGCTATAGGAACATCACCCCTCCACTTT
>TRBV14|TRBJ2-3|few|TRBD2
CASSQDLAGVGTDTQYF
TGTGCCAGCAGCCAAGATTTAGCGGGGGTCGGGACAGATACGCAGTATTTT
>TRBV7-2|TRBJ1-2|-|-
CASSLDWRQASYGYTF
TGTGCCAGCAGCTTGGATTGGCGACAGGCCTCCTATGGCTACACCTTC
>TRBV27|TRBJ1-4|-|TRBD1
CASSSTGTGMEKLFF
TGTGCCAGCAGCTCAACCGGGACAGGGATGGAAAAACTGTTTTTT
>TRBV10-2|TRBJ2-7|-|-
CASSDGQYYEQYF
TGCGCCAGCAGTGATGGACAGTACTACGAGCAGTACTTC
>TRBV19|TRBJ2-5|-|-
CASSSKGVETQYF
TGTGCCAGTAGTTCGAAAGGGGTGGAGACCCAGTACTTC
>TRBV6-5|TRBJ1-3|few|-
CASSYSDSAGNTIYF
TGTGCCAGCAGTTACTCGGACAGTGCTGGAAACACCATATATTTT
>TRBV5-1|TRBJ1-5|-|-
CASSPGTPGPPQHF
TGCGCCAGCAGTCCCGGGACACCGGGTCCCCCCCAGCATTTT
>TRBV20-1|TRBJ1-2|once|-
CSVEGFDGYTF
TGCAGTGTGGAGGGCTTCGATGGCTACACCTTC
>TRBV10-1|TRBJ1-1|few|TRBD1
CASRPGTGLGGEAFF
TGCGCCAGCAGACCTGGGACAGGGTTAGGTGGTGAAGCTTTCTTT
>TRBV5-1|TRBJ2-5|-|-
CVSSLELSQETQYF
TGCGTCAGCAGCTTGGAACTTTCCCAAGAGACCCAGTACTTC
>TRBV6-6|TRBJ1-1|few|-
CASQRLRGGNTEAFF
TGTGCCAGCCAAAGGCTAAGGGGGGGGAACACTGAAGCTTTCTTT
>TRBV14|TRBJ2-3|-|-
CASSQGIALAGESNTQYF
TGTGCCAGCAGCCAAGGGATAGCCCTAGCAGGGGAATCAAATACGCAGTATTTT
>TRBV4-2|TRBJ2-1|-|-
CASSQASLVHEQFF
TGTGCCAGCAGCCAAGCTTCCTTAGTCCATGAGCAGTTCTTC
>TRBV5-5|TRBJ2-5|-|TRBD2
CASSYGTSGGETQYF
TGTGCCAGCAGCTACGGGACTAGCGGGGGAGAGACCCAGTACTTC
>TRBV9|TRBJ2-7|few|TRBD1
CASSAYGQGFSYEQYF
TGTGCCAGCAGCGCCTACGGACAGGGATTCTCCTACGAGCAGTACTTC
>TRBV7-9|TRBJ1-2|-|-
CASSLANRDGYTF
TGTGCCAGCAGCTTAGCAAACAGGGATGGCTACACCTTC
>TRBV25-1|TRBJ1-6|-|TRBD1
CASSDAQGLNSPLHF
TGTGCCAGCAGTGACGCACAGGGGTTGAATTCACCCCTCCACTTT
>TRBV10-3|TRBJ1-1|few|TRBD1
CAISLTGGSTEAFF
TGTGCCATCTCCTTGACAGGGGGTAGCACTGAAGCTTTCTTT
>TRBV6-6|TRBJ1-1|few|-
CASMIGVSEAFF
TGTGCCAGCATGATAGGGGTTTCTGAAGCTTTCTTT
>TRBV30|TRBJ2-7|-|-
CAWSVGDEQYF
TGTGCCTGGAGTGTCGGGGACGAGCAGTACTTC
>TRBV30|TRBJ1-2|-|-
CAWSVLGGNGYTF
TGTGCCTGGAGTGTACTAGGAGGTAATGGCTACACCTTC
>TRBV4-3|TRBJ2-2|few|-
CASSQDHRFGGELFF
TGCGCCAGCAGCCAAGATCATCGCTTCGGCGGGGAGCTGTTTTTT
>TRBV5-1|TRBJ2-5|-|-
CASSPAGAQETQYF
TGCGCCAGCAGCCCTGCCGGTGCCCAAGAGACCCAGTACTTC
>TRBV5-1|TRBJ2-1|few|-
CASSSGAGSYNEQFF
TGCGCCAGCAGCTCAGGGGCAGGCTCCTACAATGAGCAGTTCTTC
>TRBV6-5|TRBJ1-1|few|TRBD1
CASSYSKGAGNTEAFF
TGTGCCAGCAGTTACTCGAAGGGGGCCGGAAACACTGAAGCTTTCTTT
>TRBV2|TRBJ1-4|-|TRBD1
CASLDRGRNEKLFF
TGTGCCAGCTTGGACAGGGGGCGGAATGAAAAACTGTTTTTT
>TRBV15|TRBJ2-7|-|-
CATSRGQEYEQYF
TGTGCCACCAGCAGAGGGCAAGAATACGAGCAGTACTTC
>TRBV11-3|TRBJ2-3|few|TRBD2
CASSPNLAGFPDTQYF
TGTGCCAGCAGCCCTAACCTAGCGGGGTTTCCAGATACGCAGTATTTT
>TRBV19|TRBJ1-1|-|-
CASSISLHWNTEAFF
TGTGCCAGTAGTATATCCCTCCACTGGAACACTGAAGCTTTCTTT
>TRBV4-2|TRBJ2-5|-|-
CASSQVGLEETQYF
TGTGCCAGCAGCCAAGTTGGGCTGGAAGAGACCCAGTACTTC
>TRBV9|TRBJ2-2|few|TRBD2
CASSRTGGDTGELFF
TGTGCCAGCAGCAGGACGGGGGGGGACACCGGGGAGCTGTTTTTT